What follows are 27 T cell receptor beta chains derived from one specimen sequenced in a study of CD8 T cells in ankylosing spondylitis. TCRdb used MiXCR to reprocess the 5' RACE reads, holding one entry per CDR3 protein. The sample yields around 250,000 distinct CDR3 sequences, under 20% seen once. The sample comprised blood, either unsorted or a sorted T cell fraction (not recorded which). The receptors originated from a male donor with ankylosing spondylitis or in good health (not recorded which).

This chain links TRBV10-3 with TRBJ2-7, with TRBD1 identical over 7 bases. After removal of 5 bases from V and 3 bases from J, the junction contained 4 bases not matched to a gene. Germline CDR1 reads ENHRY; CDR2 reads SYGVKD. The CDR3 extends over 13 amino acids. The CDR3 sequence: CAISPGQLYEQYF. The DNA for the CDR3 is TGTGCCATCAGTCCGGGACAGCTCTACGAGCAGTACTTC.

This chain joins TRBV5-6 and TRBJ2-2, with D perhaps matching TRBD1 (5 bases). Germline CDR1 SGHDT, CDR2 YYEEEE. This CDR3 is 16 amino acids long. Trimming took 1 base from V and 4 from J, leaving 14 bases between them. The CDR3 loop is CASSLLRAGPTGELFF. The CDR3 DNA reads as TGTGCCAGCAGCTTGCTCCGGGCAGGGCCCACCGGGGAGCTGTTTTTT.

This clonotype was counted only a few times. The chain uses TRBV13 and TRBJ2-3; D unclear. The V and J ends lost 8 bases and 0 bases respectively, with 12 bases between them. The CDR3 length is 14 residues. Germline V CDR1 and CDR2: PRHDT, FYEKMQ (reference sequence). The CDR3 sequence is CASSMGSSTDTQYF. In nucleotides, the CDR3 is TGTGCCAGCTCTATGGGTTCTAGCACAGATACGCAGTATTTT.

The chain is built from TRBV5-6 and TRBJ2-7; 7 bases align to TRBD1. CDR1 and CDR2 (germline): SGHDT, YYEEEE. Germline trimming cut 0 bases from V and 3 bases from J; bases unmatched to any gene: 9. The CDR3 loop spans 16 amino acids. CDR3 nucleotide sequence: TGTGCCAGCAGCTTGGGGGGACAGCAAACCTTCTACGAGCAGTACTTC. Residues: CASSLGGQQTFYEQYF.

V usage is TRBV19 and J usage is TRBJ2-2; 8 bases align to TRBD1. This CDR3 comprises 15 residues. Germline CDR1 reads LNHDA; CDR2 reads SQIVND (reference sequence). V lost 6 bases and J lost 3; bases outside the gene matches: 6. CDR3 DNA: TGTGCCAGTAGCTGGTCGACAGGGGACACCGGGGAGCTGTTTTTT. Encoded protein: CASSWSTGDTGELFF.

In DNA form, the CDR3 reads TGCGCCAGCAGCCAAGTTTGGCCTATGACAGCCTCGAACACCGGGGAGCTGTTTTTT. Protein product: CASSQVWPMTASNTGELFF. This chain connects TRBV4-1 to TRBJ2-2; D perhaps matches TRBD1 (5 bases). V lost 1 base to trimming and J lost 0 bases, with 18 bases between them. The CDR3 covers 19 residues. CDR1 and CDR2 (germline): MGHRA, YSYEKL.

The V and J genes are TRBV27 and TRBJ2-7; 8 bases map to TRBD2. The CDR3 totals 14 residues. The V gene's germline CDR1 is MNHEY and CDR2 SMNVEV (reference sequence). V dropped 4 bases and J dropped 1; count of bases not matched to a gene: 3. CDR3 coding DNA: TGTGCCAGCAGTTCGGGGGGGGGATCCTACGAGCAGTACTTC. It codes for CASSSGGGSYEQYF.

The genes are TRBV6-5 and TRBJ1-2, with D perhaps TRBD1 (6 bases). CDR3 length equals 12 residues. V was shortened by 6 bases and J by 7 bases, with 12 bases between the two germline ends. CDR1 and CDR2 from the germline V gene are MNHEY and SVGAGI. The CDR3 region has the DNA TGTGCCAGCAGCCCCACAGGGCTTGGCTACACCTTC. It specifies CASSPTGLGYTF.

The rearrangement uses TRBV4-1 and TRBJ1-4; no clear D gene. CDR1 is MGHRA and CDR2 is YSYEKL in the germline V gene. With 0 bases removed from V and 8 bases from J, the gap between germline ends came to 4 bases. The CDR3 contains 12 residues. The CDR3 nucleotides are TGCGCCAGCAGCCAAGATGCCGAAAAACTGTTTTTT. Its protein is CASSQDAEKLFF.

This clonotype has a handful of counts. V usage is TRBV5-1 and J usage is TRBJ2-5; the D gene is possibly TRBD2 (5 bases). The CDR3 covers 17 residues. The V and J ends lost 0 bases and 2 bases respectively, with 17 bases between them. Germline CDR1 and CDR2: SGHRS and YFSETQ. This CDR3 reads CASSLALLVRAQETQYF. The CDR3 coding sequence is TGCGCCAGCAGCTTGGCCTTACTAGTAAGGGCACAAGAGACCCAGTACTTC.

The sample holds many counts of this clonotype. This rearrangement joins TRBV4-1 to TRBJ2-7, with 9 nucleotides matching TRBD2. The CDR3 runs 16 residues. V shed 8 bases, J shed 1 base, and the junction held 12 bases outside the gene matches. Germline V gene sequence: CDR1 MGHRA, CDR2 YSYEKL. The CDR3 bases are TGCGCCAGCGCTTGGGTTAGCGGGAGCCCGTCCTACGAGCAGTACTTC. Amino acid sequence: CASAWVSGSPSYEQYF.

This clonotype has only a few counts. As DNA, the CDR3 is TGCAGCGTTGATGGACAGGATTCCCTAGGGGACACTGAAGCTTTCTTT. Protein product: CSVDGQDSLGDTEAFF. J is TRBJ1-1 and V is TRBV29-1; TRBD1 matches 7 bases. Germline assignment: CDR1 SQVTM and CDR2 ANQGSEA. The CDR3 totals 16 residues. The V and J ends lost 3 bases and 3 bases, in that order; junction bases with no gene match: 13. The variable domain in full, with the rest retrieved from reference TRBV29-1 and TRBJ1-1, is SAVISQKPSRDICQRGTSLTIQCQVDSQVTMMFWYRQQPGQSLTLIATANQGSEATYESGFVIDKFPISRPNLTFSTLTVSNMSPEDSSIYLCSVDGQDSLGDTEAFFGQGTRLTVV.

The CDR3 sequence is CASSRRGEALGEQYF. The CDR3, as DNA: TGTGCCAGCAGCCGACGTGGGGAGGCCCTCGGGGAGCAGTACTTC. The genes are TRBV7-9 and TRBJ2-7; weak D call: TRBD2 (6 bases). The CDR3 extends over 15 amino acids. Trimming left V 5 bases short and J 7 bases short, with 21 bases between. The germline gives CDR1 SEHNR, CDR2 FQNEAQ (reference sequence).

The chain uses TRBV6-1 and TRBJ2-1; TRBD2 agrees at 9 bases. V was pared by 6 bases and J by 4 bases, with 7 bases of the junction left unmatched. The CDR3 contains 15 residues. From germline, CDR1 is MNHNS and CDR2 SASEGT. The DNA of the CDR3 is TGTGCCAGCAGCGGACTAGCGCCCGCGTACAATGAGCAGTTCTTC. Its translation: CASSGLAPAYNEQFF.

There are a few counts of this clonotype. The gene calls are TRBV5-1 and TRBJ1-1; the match to TRBD1 covers 9 bases. From germline, CDR1 is SGHRS and CDR2 YFSETQ. With V trimmed by 2 bases and J by 1 base, 9 bases remained unmatched. This CDR3 has 17 residues. DNA of the CDR3: TGCGCCAGCAGCTTAAACAGGGGGCGCGGCGGGAACACTGAAGCTTTCTTT. Its protein is CASSLNRGRGGNTEAFF.

This clonotype was observed a handful of times. The chain is built from TRBV7-9 and TRBJ2-2, with unresolved D. In germline, CDR1 is SEHNR, CDR2 FQNEAQ (reference sequence). The CDR3 is 13 amino acids. Trimming took off 5 bases at V and 7 bases at J, with 11 bases between the two ends. CDR3 bases: TGTGCCAGCAGCCCCCTCCCGGGCGGGGAGCTGTTTTTT. Translating it yields CASSPLPGGELFF.

This clonotype came up many times. This chain uses TRBV12-3 or TRBV12-4 with TRBJ2-1, with 10 nucleotides matching TRBD2. The J segment lost 6 bases and the V segment lost 0 bases, leaving 2 bases of the junction unmatched. This CDR3 region has 15 residues. CDR3 nucleotide sequence: TGTGCCAGCAGTTTAGCCCCTAGCGGGAGCAATGAGCAGTTCTTC. It specifies CASSLAPSGSNEQFF.

In its sample, this clonotype was seen many times. The gene calls are TRBV12-3 or TRBV12-4 and TRBJ2-2; 8 nucleotides agree with TRBD1. This CDR3 is 15 amino acids long. The V gene end was trimmed by 5 bases and the J gene end by 5 bases; junction bases not matched to a gene: 7. The CDR3 here is CASSGQGAGTGELFF. The CDR3 nucleotides are TGTGCCAGCAGTGGCCAGGGGGCGGGAACCGGGGAGCTGTTTTTT.

This clonotype came up many times. The chain joins TRBV25-1 to TRBJ1-5, with unresolved D. The germline gives CDR1 MGHDK, CDR2 SYGVNS. V was cut by 3 bases and J by 0 bases, with 6 bases left in between. The CDR3 consists of 14 residues. This chain's CDR3 is CASSDIHSNQPQHF. The DNA of the CDR3 is TGTGCCAGCAGTGATATCCATAGCAATCAGCCCCAGCATTTT.

This chain connects TRBV5-1 to TRBJ2-7, with 11 positions matching TRBD2. Germline-derived CDR1 and CDR2 are SGHRS and YFSETQ. CDR3 length: 15 residues. The ends lost 2 bases at V and 5 bases at J; junction bases unmatched: 6. This CDR3 reads CASSFGTSGLHEQYF. CDR3 nucleotide sequence: TGCGCCAGCAGCTTCGGGACTAGCGGCCTCCACGAGCAGTACTTC.

This chain links TRBV27 with TRBJ2-7; D perhaps matches TRBD2 (7 bases). This CDR3 contains 13 residues. With 6 bases removed from V and 1 base from J, the gap between germline ends came to 10 bases. CDR1 is MNHEY and CDR2 is SMNVEV in the germline V gene (reference sequence). The CDR3 here is CASRGGRSYEQYF. The CDR3 DNA reads TGTGCCAGCAGGGGGGGGCGGTCCTACGAGCAGTACTTC.

Many counts were recorded for this clonotype. The rearrangement joins TRBV28 to TRBJ2-3; TRBD1 is a possible D gene (6 bases). Germline assignment: CDR1 MDHEN and CDR2 SYDVKM. CDR3 size: 15 residues. Trimming left V 5 bases short and J 2 bases short, with 14 bases between. Written as DNA, the CDR3 is TGTGCCAGCAGTGCCACGACAGGAACCACAGATACGCAGTATTTT. Translating gives CASSATTGTTDTQYF.

V gene TRBV10-3 combines with J gene TRBJ2-2; D unclear. Trimming stripped 1 base from V and 7 bases from J, with 13 bases between. CDR1 and CDR2 (germline): ENHRY, SYGVKD. This CDR3 is 15 amino acids long. CDR3 sequence: CAISELGIPLGELFF. The CDR3, as DNA: TGTGCCATCAGTGAGTTAGGGATCCCTCTCGGGGAGCTGTTTTTT.

This clonotype was observed many times. J is TRBJ2-7 and V is TRBV20-1; weak D call: TRBD1 (7 bases). This CDR3 region has 13 residues. CDR1 and CDR2 (germline): DFQATT, SNEGSKA (reference sequence). The V and J ends lost 6 bases and 7 bases respectively, with 19 bases between them. The CDR3 DNA is TGCAGTGCCCCCGCAGGGGGGAACTCGGAGCAGTACTTC. Its translation: CSAPAGGNSEQYF.

This clonotype was seen more than once but under ten times. This chain links TRBV7-9 with TRBJ2-7; D gene ambiguous. The CDR3 has 15 amino acids. Trimming stripped 5 bases from V and 3 bases from J, with 17 bases between. Germline CDR1 reads SEHNR; CDR2 reads FQNEAQ (reference sequence). This CDR3 is CASSPSSRRNYEQYF. CDR3 DNA sequence: TGTGCCAGCAGCCCTAGTAGCCGACGTAACTACGAGCAGTACTTC.

Only a few counts were recorded for this clonotype. The V gene is TRBV3-1, the J gene TRBJ2-7; TRBD2 aligns across 14 bases. The CDR3 extends over 18 amino acids. CDR1 LGHDT and CDR2 YNNKEL come from the germline V gene (reference sequence). The V and J ends lost 0 bases and 7 bases, in that order; junction bases with no gene match: 11. CDR3 DNA sequence: TGTGCCAGCAGCCAAGAACCCCCGCTGGGACTAGCGGGAGTTGAGCAGTACTTC. Translated: CASSQEPPLGLAGVEQYF.

CDR3 sequence reads: CASSLGGERGPQHF. CDR3 DNA sequence: TGTGCCAGCAGTCTAGGGGGGGAGCGGGGGCCCCAGCATTTT. The rearrangement links TRBV6-1 to TRBJ1-5; D possibly corresponds to TRBD1 (6 bases). The germline V and J ends were trimmed by 5 bases and 9 bases, with 17 bases remaining between them. The CDR3 runs to 14 residues. CDR1 MNHNS and CDR2 SASEGT come from the germline V gene.